These 2 T cell receptor beta chains were all obtained from the same sample, sequenced in a study of cytomegalovirus exposure and HLA in healthy donors. In the PCR, 60 Vbeta and 13 Jbeta primers were used. Clones were sequenced by immunoSEQ multiplex PCR, and TCRdb holds only the in-frame ones, with some missing. The sample comprises roughly 70,000 clones, around 76% of which are singletons, and less than 7.5% rests with the top ten. The sample was PBMCs. The receptors were gathered from a man in his fifties or sixties in good health and CMV-seronegative.

This clone is labeled as medium-sized. Other DNA sequences from this sample encode an identical CDR3 as well. The gene calls are TRBV6-5 and TRBJ2-1; TRBD2 might be the D (5 bases). The CDR3 extends over 13 amino acids. With 4 bases removed from V and 3 bases from J, the gap between germline ends came to 7 bases. CDR1 and CDR2 (germline): MNHEY, SVGAGI. Here the CDR3 reads CASSSTSYNEQFF. The CDR3 nucleotides read TGTGCCAGCAGTTCAACTAGCTACAATGAGCAGTTCTTC.

The chain recombines TRBV13 with TRBJ2-1; 7 bases are a match to TRBD2. Germline CDR1 reads PRHDT; CDR2 reads FYEKMQ (reference sequence). The trim removed 5 bases at V and 4 bases at J, leaving 11 bases unmatched. This CDR3 region has 16 residues. CDR3 coding DNA: TGTGCCAGCAGCAGCGGCCCGGGACTAACTTACAATGAGCAGTTCTTC. It yields the protein CASSSGPGLTYNEQFF.